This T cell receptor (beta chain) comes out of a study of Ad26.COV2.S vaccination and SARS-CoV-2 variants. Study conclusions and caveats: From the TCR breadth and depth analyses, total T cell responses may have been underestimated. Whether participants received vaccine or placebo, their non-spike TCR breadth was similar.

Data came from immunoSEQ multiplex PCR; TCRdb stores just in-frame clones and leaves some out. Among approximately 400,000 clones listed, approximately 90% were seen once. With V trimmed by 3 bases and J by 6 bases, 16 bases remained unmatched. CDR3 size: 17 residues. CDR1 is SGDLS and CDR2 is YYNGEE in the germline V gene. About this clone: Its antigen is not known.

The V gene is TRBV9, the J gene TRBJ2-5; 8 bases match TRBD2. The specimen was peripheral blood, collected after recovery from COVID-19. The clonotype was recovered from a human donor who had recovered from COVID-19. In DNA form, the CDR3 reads TGTGCCAGCAGCGCCGAAGGTCGGGGGGGGTGGTTGCAGACCCAGTACTTC. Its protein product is CASSAEGRGGWLQTQYF.